Shown below are 22 T cell receptor beta chains from a single sample sequenced in a study of T and B cells in COVID-19 patients (dated by TCRdb to about 2020). The run used an Illumina MiSeq. Multiplex PCR with BIOMED2 TRB-A/B primer pools was used to amplify the TRB rearrangements. TCRdb's own reprocessing of the public reads used fastp at Q25 and MiXCR and kept productive beta chains. All rows with the same CDR3 protein become a single entry with the most common DNA and genes. Across this sample there are some 6,000 distinct CDR3 sequences, with 20% to 30% seen only once. 15% to 20% of the sample is held by the ten biggest clonotypes. Genomic DNA extracted from blood, in amounts of 250-500 ng, served as the starting material for amplifying TRB repertoires. Sequences were obtained from blood. The receptors were sampled from a human donor with active COVID-19.

V is TRBV11-1 and J is TRBJ2-1; tentative D call: TRBD2 (6 bases). V lost 4 bases and J 8 bases, leaving 18 bases between the germline ends. Germline-derived CDR1 and CDR2 are SGHAT and FQDESV (reference sequence). This CDR3 contains 15 residues. The CDR3 here is CASSSQSGREDEQFF. The CDR3 nucleotides read TGTGCCAGCAGCTCTCAATCGGGCAGGGAGGATGAGCAGTTCTTC.

This clonotype was counted ten times or more. The chain is built from TRBV11-2 and TRBJ2-3, with unresolved D. The CDR3 extends over 13 amino acids. V was trimmed by 5 bases and J by 2 bases, leaving 8 bases between them. Germline-derived CDR1 and CDR2 are SGHAT and FQNNGV. CDR3 coding DNA: TGTGCCAGCAGCGACGGATACACAGATACGCAGTATTTT. It translates to CASSDGYTDTQYF.

The gene calls are TRBV5-6 and TRBJ1-3, with D unresolved. Germline values: CDR1 SGHDT, CDR2 YYEEEE. The germline V and J ends were trimmed by 6 bases and 3 bases, with 19 bases remaining between them. This CDR3 is built from 16 residues. In DNA, the CDR3 is TGTGCCAGCACCCGAGATTTTGGGGTGAATGGAAACACCATATATTTT. It specifies CASTRDFGVNGNTIYF.

Judged by abundance, this clonotype is medium-sized. The rearrangement uses TRBV5-4 and TRBJ2-3, with 7 positions matching TRBD1. Germline CDR1 and CDR2: SGHNT and YYREEE (reference sequence). The CDR3 runs to 17 residues. With V trimmed by 0 bases and J by 2 bases, 9 bases remained unmatched. CDR3 protein: CASSLGQGDHYTDTQYF. In nucleotides, the CDR3 is TGTGCCAGCAGCTTGGGGCAGGGGGATCACTACACAGATACGCAGTATTTT.

A word on this clonotype: A single base separates this from a much larger clone, so it may be a read error. Because it lacks the conserved phenylalanine or tryptophan at the end, this CDR3 is likely a read error. V usage is TRBV24-1 and J usage is TRBJ2-7; the D gene is possibly TRBD2 (5 bases). CDR1 is KGHDR and CDR2 is SFDVKD in the germline V gene. CDR3 length: 11 amino acids. V shed 4 bases and J shed 5 bases, with 5 bases lying between them. This CDR3 is CATSDGNEQYS. The CDR3 nucleotides are TGTGCCACCAGTGACGGGAACGAGCAGTACTCC.

This clonotype was observed a few times. V and J are TRBV28 and TRBJ2-7; D remains unclear. Germline CDR1 reads MDHEN; CDR2 reads SYDVKM. The germline V and J ends were trimmed by 6 bases and 6 bases, with 9 bases remaining between them. The CDR3 is made up of 11 amino acids. This CDR3 is CASSTPPEQYF. DNA for the CDR3: TGTGCCAGCAGCACCCCACCCGAGCAGTACTTC.

This clonotype occurred many times. The rearrangement joins TRBV14 to TRBJ2-2, with D perhaps TRBD1 or TRBD2 (5 bases each). V lost 4 bases, J lost 0 bases, and 15 bases lay in between. The germline V gene has CDR1 SGHDN and CDR2 FVKESK. This CDR3 is 17 amino acids long. The CDR3 DNA sequence: TGTGCCAGCAGCCCGCGGGTAGGGGAAACGAACACCGGGGAGCTGTTTTTT. Its protein product is CASSPRVGETNTGELFF.

This clonotype was recorded many times. V and J are TRBV13 and TRBJ2-1; 10 bases align to TRBD2. The CDR3 covers 15 residues. The germline gives CDR1 PRHDT, CDR2 FYEKMQ (reference sequence). V lost 3 bases to trimming and J lost 8 bases; unmatched junction nucleotides: 7. CDR3: CASSFVLAGVHEQFF. CDR3 nucleotides: TGTGCCAGCAGCTTCGTCCTAGCGGGAGTCCATGAGCAGTTCTTC.

Only a few counts were recorded for this clonotype. The rearrangement uses TRBV5-1 and TRBJ2-7; no clear D. The V end was cut by 0 bases, the J end by 2 bases, with 9 bases between. CDR1 and CDR2 (germline): SGHRS, YFSETQ. The CDR3 loop spans 14 amino acids. In DNA, the CDR3 is TGCGCCAGCAGCTTGGAGCCGTCAACCTACGAGCAGTACTTC. It yields the protein CASSLEPSTYEQYF.

This clonotype is termed medium-sized. CDR3 amino acids: CASSQIMMGETQYF. CDR3 nucleotide sequence: TGTGCCAGTAGTCAGATTATGATGGGGGAGACCCAGTACTTC. The J gene is TRBJ2-5, the V gene TRBV19; D is unclear. Germline CDR1 LNHDA, CDR2 SQIVND (reference sequence). V lost 5 bases to trimming and J lost 5 bases, with 15 bases between them. CDR3 length equals 14 residues.

This clonotype is labeled medium-sized. V is TRBV6-5 and J is TRBJ1-2; 7 bases fit TRBD1. The germline gives CDR1 MNHEY, CDR2 SVGAGI. The length of the CDR3 is 13 residues. V was clipped by 8 bases and J by 0 bases; unmatched bases: 3. The CDR3 DNA sequence: TGTGCCAGCGCCGGGACAGCTAACTATGGCTACACCTTC. Translated, it gives CASAGTANYGYTF.

The gene calls are TRBV6-5 and TRBJ2-7; weak D call: TRBD2 (6 bases). The CDR3 is made up of 15 amino acids. V was clipped by 6 bases and J by 3 bases, with 18 bases between them. Germline values: CDR1 MNHEY, CDR2 SVGAGI. The CDR3 here is CASSVGASAHYEQYF. The CDR3 DNA is TGTGCCAGCAGCGTTGGGGCTAGCGCACACTACGAGCAGTACTTC.

The chain recombines TRBV5-4 with TRBJ2-3; the D gene is possibly TRBD2 (6 bases). Trimming left V 2 bases short and J 7 bases short, with 11 bases between. The CDR3 has 13 residues. CDR1 and CDR2 from the germline V gene are SGHNT and YYREEE (reference sequence). CDR3 region: CASSFGGEHTQYF. CDR3 bases: TGTGCCAGCAGCTTCGGGGGTGAGCATACGCAGTATTTT.

A remark on this clonotype: A read error may be the cause here, since a much bigger clone is one base away. The chain couples TRBV7-2 to TRBJ2-2, with D perhaps TRBD2 (7 bases). Germline values: CDR1 SGHTA, CDR2 FQGNSA. CDR3 length equals 16 residues. V was trimmed by 3 bases and J by 0 bases, leaving 11 bases between them. The CDR3 DNA follows: TGTGCCAGCAGCTTCCGGGGGGCCGCGAACACCGGGGAGCTGTTTTTT. Protein sequence: CASSFRGAANTGELFF.

The rearrangement uses TRBV10-3 and TRBJ1-5; 7 nucleotides agree with TRBD1. Germline lookup yields CDR1 ENHRY and CDR2 SYGVKD. V shed 3 bases, J shed 2 bases, and the junction held 1 base outside the gene matches. This CDR3 has 14 residues. For the CDR3, the DNA is TGTGCCATCAGTGAAACAGGGGGCAATCAGCCCCAGCATTTT. This gives the protein CAISETGGNQPQHF.

This chain joins TRBV6-6 and TRBJ1-2; D gene ambiguous. Germline CDR1 is MNHNY and CDR2 is SVGAGI (reference sequence). Trimming removed 5 bases at V and 7 bases at J, with 14 bases between. There are 13 residues in the CDR3. The DNA of the CDR3 is TGTGCCAGCAGTGAGTCGACTCGACGTGGCTACACCTTC. Residues: CASSESTRRGYTF.

By sample share, this clonotype is medium-sized (0.01 to 0.1%). The chain is built from TRBV6-5 and TRBJ1-4; D not certain. The CDR3 loop spans 14 amino acids. Between the trimmed V and J ends, which lost 8 bases and 3 bases, there was a span of 13 bases. CDR1 MNHEY and CDR2 SVGAGI come from the germline V gene. The CDR3 DNA reads as TGTGCCAGCGGAAAGCGAATATCTAATGAAAAACTGTTTTTT. Translation gives CASGKRISNEKLFF.

This clonotype was picked up many times. This chain joins TRBV10-2 and TRBJ1-5; D is unclear. The CDR3 is made up of 13 amino acids. The V end lost 6 bases, the J end lost 3 bases, and 9 bases lay between the germline ends. Germline V gene lookup returns CDR1 WSHSY and CDR2 SAAADI. The CDR3 loop reads CASRHGDNQPQHF. The CDR3 region has the DNA TGCGCCAGCAGGCATGGGGACAATCAGCCCCAGCATTTT.

In this sample, this clonotype turned up many times. The V call is TRBV12-3 or TRBV12-4, the J call TRBJ2-3; TRBD2 matches 8 bases. The CDR3 runs 17 residues. V was pared by 5 bases and J by 0 bases, with 10 bases of the junction left unmatched. The CDR3 DNA is TGTGCCAGCAGTCCCTGGGTACTAGCGGTGAGCACAGATACGCAGTATTTT. As protein: CASSPWVLAVSTDTQYF.

This clonotype was counted a few times. The CDR3 region is CSARDVVGLQDEQYF. The CDR3 region has the DNA TGCAGTGCGCGAGATGTAGTGGGCCTCCAGGACGAGCAGTACTTC. This rearrangement joins TRBV20-1 to TRBJ2-7, with D hard to call. CDR3 length: 15 amino acids. Germline V gene lookup returns CDR1 DFQATT and CDR2 SNEGSKA (reference sequence). V lost 6 bases and J 5 bases, leaving 23 bases between the germline ends.

This clonotype was seen repeatedly, ten times or more. This chain links TRBV4-3 with TRBJ2-3, with 8 bases lining up with TRBD1. Germline V CDR1 and CDR2: LGHNA, YSLEER. This CDR3 has 17 amino acids. Trimming took 4 bases from V and 7 from J; bases not matched to a gene: 16. The CDR3 region has the DNA TGCGCCAGCAGCCCGAGGCCCCAGGGGGCCCGAGGGAATACGCAGTATTTT. Translation: CASSPRPQGARGNTQYF.

This clonotype came up a few times. This chain connects TRBV28 to TRBJ2-6, with TRBD2 as a possible D gene (6 bases). Per the germline V gene, CDR1 is MDHEN and CDR2 is SYDVKM. The CDR3 runs to 15 residues. V was clipped by 8 bases and J by 0 bases, with 11 bases between them. CDR3 nucleotides: TGTGCCAGCCTCCAGGGACTCTCTGGGGCCAACGTCCTGACTTTC. It specifies CASLQGLSGANVLTF.